This TCR beta chain was observed in a study of blood T cell repertoires in COVID-19. Overall study context: The United States, Italy and Spain were the sources of the acute and convalescent COVID-19 samples.

As processed by the authors: Reference gene primer amplification gave estimated nucleated cell counts. This table comes from immunoSEQ multiplex PCR, and its TCRdb copy is limited to in-frame clones, with some not included. V and J calls and clone size come straight from that table; D and trimming were deduced from the DNA. The sample lists some 250,000 clones; 70% to 90% were seen once. Trimming left V 3 bases short and J 5 bases short, with 17 bases between. The CDR3 length is 16 residues. Germline V gene data show CDR1 as MNHNS and CDR2 as SASEGT. Sequenced: peripheral blood. J is TRBJ1-5 and V is TRBV6-1; D remains ambiguous. The TCR comes from a woman aged 25-40 years who had recovered from COVID-19. CDR3: CASSDIGVGGHQPQHF. The CDR3 nucleotides read TGTGCCAGCAGTGACATCGGCGTAGGAGGGCATCAGCCCCAGCATTTT.